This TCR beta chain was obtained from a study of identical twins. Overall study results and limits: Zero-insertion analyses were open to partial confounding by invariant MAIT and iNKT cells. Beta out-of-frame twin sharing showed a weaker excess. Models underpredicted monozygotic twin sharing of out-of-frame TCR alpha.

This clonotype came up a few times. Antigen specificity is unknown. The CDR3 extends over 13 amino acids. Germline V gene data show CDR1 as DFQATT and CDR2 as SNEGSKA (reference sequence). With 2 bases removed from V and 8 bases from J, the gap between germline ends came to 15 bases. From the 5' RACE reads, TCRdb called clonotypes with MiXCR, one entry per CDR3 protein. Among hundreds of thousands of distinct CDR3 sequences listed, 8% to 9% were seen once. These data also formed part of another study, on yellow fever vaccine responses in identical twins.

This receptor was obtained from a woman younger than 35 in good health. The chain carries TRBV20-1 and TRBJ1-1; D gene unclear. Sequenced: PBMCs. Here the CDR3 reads CSARNPLAREAFF. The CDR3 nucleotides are TGCAGTGCTAGAAATCCACTCGCCCGGGAAGCTTTCTTT.